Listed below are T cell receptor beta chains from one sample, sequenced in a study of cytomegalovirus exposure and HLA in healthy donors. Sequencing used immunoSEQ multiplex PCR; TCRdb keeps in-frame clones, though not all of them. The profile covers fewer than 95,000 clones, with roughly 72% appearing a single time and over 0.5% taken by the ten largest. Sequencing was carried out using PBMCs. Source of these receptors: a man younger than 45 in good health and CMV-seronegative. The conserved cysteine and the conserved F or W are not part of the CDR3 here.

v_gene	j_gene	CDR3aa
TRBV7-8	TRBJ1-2	ASSHPDRSFGYT
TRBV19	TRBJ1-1	ASSIILDRLDTEAF
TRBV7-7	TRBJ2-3	ASSLGLAGDTDTQY
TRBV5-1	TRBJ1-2	ASSLAGVEGYGYT
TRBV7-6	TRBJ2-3	ASGLAGDTRTDTQY
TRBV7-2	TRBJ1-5	ASSFAGNSNQPQH
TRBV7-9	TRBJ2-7	ASSLADREHEQY
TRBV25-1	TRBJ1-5	ASDAVGRGRGQPQH
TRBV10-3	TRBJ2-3	AISEVIAGGPGDTQY
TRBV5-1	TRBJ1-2	ASSPTSDNISL
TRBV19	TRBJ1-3	ASSTSTGDSGNTIY
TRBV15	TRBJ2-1	ATSGRTDREQF
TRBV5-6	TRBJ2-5	ASSLRRGEFSGSETQY
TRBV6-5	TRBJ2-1	ASSPRQGPYNEQF
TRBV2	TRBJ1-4	ASSEARQLRGGREKLF
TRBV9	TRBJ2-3	ASSGGEGTSGRRGTDTQY
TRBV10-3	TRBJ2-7	AISRGGSEQY
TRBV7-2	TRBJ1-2	ASSTDQQGAHAYGYT
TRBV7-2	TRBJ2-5	ASSPRLAPETQY
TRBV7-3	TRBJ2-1	ASSPTSGGNNEQF
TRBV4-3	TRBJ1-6	ASSRGTADRNSPLH
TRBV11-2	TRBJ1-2	ASSPGWRDGYT
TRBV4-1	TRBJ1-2	ASSQGTGWDGYT
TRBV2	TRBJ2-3	ASSDVGSGPDTQY
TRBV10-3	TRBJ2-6	AISGTSPGSRSGANVLT
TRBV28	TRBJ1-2	ASSLGQRVIYYGYT
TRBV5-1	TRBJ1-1	ASSLQGALLGEAF
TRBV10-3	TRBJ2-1	AISGGSGTYNEQF
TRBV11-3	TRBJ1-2	ASSSGLHGYT
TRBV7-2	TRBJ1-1	ASSLAQGVNTEAF
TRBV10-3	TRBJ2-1	AISELPPTGTYNEQF
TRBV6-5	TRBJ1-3	ASSSVGSPAGNTIY
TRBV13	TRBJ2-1	ASSLMFEGANEQF
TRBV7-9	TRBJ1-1	ASSLGGGNTEAF
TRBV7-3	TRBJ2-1	ASSRTGGYEQF
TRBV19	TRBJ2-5	ASSNRVRETQY
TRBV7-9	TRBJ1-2	ASTLQGRGGYT
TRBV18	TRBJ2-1	ASSVLQGINEQF
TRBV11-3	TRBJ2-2	ASSHGGGRTTGELF
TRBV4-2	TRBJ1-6	ASSLTTGGGSSPLH